This TCR beta chain appears in the sequencing data of a study of blood T cell repertoires in COVID-19. TCRdb's copy holds only in-frame clones and misses some; the assay was immunoSEQ multiplex PCR. The sample has about 94,000 clones, around 72% seen once; the top ten hold less than 5%. Germline trimming cut 2 bases from V and 7 bases from J; bases unmatched to any gene: 7. The germline gives CDR1 LNHNV, CDR2 YYDKDF (reference sequence). The CDR3 is made up of 15 amino acids. This sequence originates from a man in his sixties or seventies with COVID-19, enrolled during active disease. Sequences were obtained from peripheral blood. This chain joins TRBV15 and TRBJ1-2; 10 nucleotides align to TRBD1. The CDR3 loop is CATSRNRQGAGGYTF. DNA of the CDR3: TGTGCCACCAGCAGAAACCGACAGGGGGCGGGTGGCTACACCTTC.